Each of the 19 T cell receptor beta chains below was sequenced from the same sample in a study of blood T cell repertoires in COVID-19. Repertoires were generated with immunoSEQ multiplex PCR, while TCRdb's copy carries only in-frame clones and drops some. The sample shows about 180,000 clones, around 86% of them seen only once. Sequences were obtained from peripheral blood. These receptors were obtained from a man aged 45-65 years with active or convalescent COVID-19.

The chain links TRBV9 to TRBJ1-4, with D possibly matching TRBD1 (5 bases). The CDR3 covers 14 residues. Per the germline V gene, CDR1 is SGDLS and CDR2 is YYNGEE. Between the trimmed V and J ends, which lost 4 bases and 4 bases, there was a span of 11 bases. CDR3 sequence: CASSPWDFNEKLFF. The DNA of the CDR3 is TGTGCCAGCAGCCCCTGGGACTTTAATGAAAAACTGTTTTTT.

The chain employs TRBV6-1 and TRBJ2-2; 7 bases are a match to TRBD2. The CDR3 sequence is 17 residues long. The trim removed 3 bases at V and 5 bases at J, leaving 12 bases unmatched. Germline loops: CDR1 MNHNS, CDR2 SASEGT. The CDR3: CASSEGRGGPPTGELFF. CDR3 coding DNA: TGTGCCAGCAGTGAGGGGCGCGGGGGACCCCCTACCGGGGAGCTGTTTTTT.

Turning to this clone: The same CDR3 arises from other DNA sequences in this sample as well. The V and J genes are TRBV6-5 and TRBJ1-2; maybe TRBD1 (5 bases). The CDR3 length is 14 residues. Trimming pared 2 bases from V and 5 bases from J, leaving 12 bases between. In germline, CDR1 is MNHEY, CDR2 SVGAGI. CDR3 residues: CASSYGTGGYGYTF. The CDR3 DNA reads as TGTGCCAGCAGTTACGGGACGGGGGGGTATGGCTACACCTTC.

This sequence joins TRBV3-1 (or the pseudogene TRBV3-2) and TRBJ1-2; D ambiguous. CDR1 and CDR2 (germline): LGHDT, YNNKEL (reference sequence). V lost 3 bases, J lost 7 bases, and 9 bases lay in between. This CDR3 region has 12 residues. CDR3 DNA: TGTGCCAGCAGCCATATGGAGGTTGGCTACACCTTC. It translates to CASSHMEVGYTF.

The chain combines TRBV5-4 with TRBJ1-2, with a weak D call TRBD1 (5 bases). The CDR3 sequence is 13 residues long. Germline loops: CDR1 SGHNT, CDR2 YYREEE (reference sequence). V lost 3 bases, J lost 9 bases, and 15 bases lay in between. The CDR3, as DNA: TGTGCCAGCAGCTCCTCGGGGGGGGTGAGCTACACCTTC. Its protein is CASSSSGGVSYTF.

The rearrangement joins TRBV18 to TRBJ1-1; tentatively, D is TRBD1 (6 bases). Germline V lookup: CDR1 KGHSH, CDR2 LQKENI. V lost 4 bases and J 3 bases, leaving 15 bases between the germline ends. This CDR3 comprises 15 residues. This chain's CDR3 is CASSQNLRGDTEAFF. CDR3 sequence (DNA): TGTGCCAGCTCACAAAACCTCAGGGGTGACACTGAAGCTTTCTTT.

CDR3 bases: TGTGCCAGCAGTCCGAGGGCTAGCGGTCCTAGGGCAGAGCAGTTCTTC. It translates to CASSPRASGPRAEQFF. V gene TRBV28 combines with J gene TRBJ2-1; 7 bases are a match to TRBD2. The CDR3 contains 16 residues. J gave up 10 bases and V 5 bases, and 17 bases lay outside the gene matches. Germline values: CDR1 MDHEN, CDR2 SYDVKM.

The V call is TRBV19, the J call TRBJ2-1, with D maybe TRBD1 (5 bases). The germline CDR1 and CDR2 sequences are LNHDA and SQIVND (reference sequence). CDR3 length: 13 residues. V was pared by 2 bases and J by 10 bases, with 12 bases between. The CDR3 spells CASSIQGNGEQFF. The CDR3 coding sequence is TGTGCCAGTAGTATACAGGGAAACGGGGAGCAGTTCTTC. Based on the CDR3 plus reference TRBV19 and TRBJ2-1, the full variable domain is DGGITQSPKYLFRKEGQNVTLSCEQNLNHDAMYWYRQDPGQGLRLIYYSQIVNDFQKGDIAEGYSVSREKKESFPLTVTSAQKNPTAFYLCASSIQGNGEQFFGPGTRLTVL.

V is TRBV6-5 and J is TRBJ2-7; 7 nucleotides line up with TRBD1. V shed 5 bases and J 6 bases; nucleotides not matched to a gene: 1. CDR1 and CDR2 from the germline V gene are MNHEY and SVGAGI. CDR3 length: 11 amino acids. The CDR3 nucleotides read TGTGCCAGCAGTACAGGGGCCGAGCAGTACTTC. It translates to CASSTGAEQYF.

The chain employs TRBV15 and TRBJ1-5, with 7 nucleotides matching TRBD1. The germline CDR1 and CDR2 sequences are LNHNV and YYDKDF (reference sequence). The CDR3 sequence is 15 residues long. V shed 8 bases and J 7 bases; nucleotides not matched to a gene: 14. CDR3 in amino acids: CATQATGVGGQPQHF. CDR3 nucleotides: TGTGCCACCCAAGCCACAGGGGTCGGGGGCCAGCCCCAGCATTTT.

The chain is built from TRBV30 and TRBJ1-4; 8 bases align to TRBD1. The CDR3 loop spans 11 amino acids. After removal of 5 bases from V and 10 bases from J, the junction contained 3 bases not matched to a gene. In germline, CDR1 is GTSNPN, CDR2 SVGIG (reference sequence). The CDR3 here is CAWGQGRKLFF. The CDR3 DNA reads as TGTGCCTGGGGACAGGGTAGAAAACTGTTTTTT.

The chain couples TRBV14 to TRBJ1-6; D ambiguous. Germline V gives CDR1 SGHDN, CDR2 FVKESK. V lost 4 bases and J 0 bases, leaving 10 bases between the germline ends. CDR3 length equals 16 residues. The DNA for the CDR3 is TGTGCCAGCAGCCCAGACGGTAGCTCCTATAATTCACCCCTCCACTTT. Encoded protein: CASSPDGSSYNSPLHF.

J is TRBJ2-3 and V is TRBV21-1; the table's D call of TRBD1 was not tested on the DNA. TRBV21-1 corresponds to a pseudogene. The CDR3 spans 17 residues. CDR3 region: CASSKKGTVKCTDTQYF. The CDR3 DNA reads TGTGCCAGCAGCAAAAAGGGGACAGTTAAATGCACAGATACGCAGTATTTT.

The DNA for the CDR3 is TGTGCCAGCTCACCAAACCAGATTACTAGCGGGAGTCTCACTGAGCAGTTCTTC. As protein: CASSPNQITSGSLTEQFF. The chain recombines TRBV18 with TRBJ2-1; 11 bases map to TRBD2. Germline values: CDR1 KGHSH, CDR2 LQKENI. CDR3 size: 18 residues. Trimming took 2 bases from V and 9 from J; bases not matched to a gene: 15.

The genes are TRBV24-1 and TRBJ2-6; 10 bases align to TRBD1. CDR1 KGHDR and CDR2 SFDVKD come from the germline V gene. The ends lost 12 bases at V and 1 base at J; junction bases unmatched: 11. The CDR3 is 17 amino acids. CDR3 DNA sequence: TGTGCCTCTCAGCCGGGACAGGGGATGTCTGGGGCCAACGTCCTGACTTTC. Translating it yields CASQPGQGMSGANVLTF.

The CDR3 nucleotides are TGTGCCAGCCTCCGGGACAGGGGGAACTACGAGCAGTACTTC. Protein sequence: CASLRDRGNYEQYF. This chain joins TRBV6-5 and TRBJ2-7, with 11 bases that match TRBD1. The germline V gene encodes CDR1 MNHEY and CDR2 SVGAGI. The CDR3 is 14 residues long. V was pared by 8 bases and J by 3 bases, with 6 bases of the junction left unmatched.

The V call is TRBV12-3 or TRBV12-4, the J call TRBJ1-1, with unresolved D. V lost 6 bases and J 4 bases, leaving 12 bases between the germline ends. The CDR3 consists of 13 residues. CDR3 in amino acids: CASRFEEVTEAFF. CDR3 DNA: TGTGCCAGCAGATTTGAAGAGGTCACTGAAGCTTTCTTT.

This chain uses TRBV5-1 with TRBJ2-3, with D tentatively TRBD2 (6 bases). Germline assignment: CDR1 SGHRS and CDR2 YFSETQ. The V end was cut by 3 bases, the J end by 2 bases, with 16 bases between. CDR3 length: 16 amino acids. CDR3 sequence reads: CASSYSGPQLTDTQYF. DNA for the CDR3: TGCGCCAGCAGCTACAGCGGGCCCCAGCTCACAGATACGCAGTATTTT.

The chain recombines TRBV6-6 with TRBJ2-1; 9 nucleotides agree with TRBD2. This CDR3 contains 15 residues. CDR1 is MNHNY, CDR2 SVGAGI, per germline (reference sequence). Trimming took 3 bases from V and 4 from J; bases not matched to a gene: 4. The CDR3 DNA follows: TGTGCCAGCAGTTATGGTCTAGCGGGATACAATGAGCAGTTCTTC. Encoded protein: CASSYGLAGYNEQFF.